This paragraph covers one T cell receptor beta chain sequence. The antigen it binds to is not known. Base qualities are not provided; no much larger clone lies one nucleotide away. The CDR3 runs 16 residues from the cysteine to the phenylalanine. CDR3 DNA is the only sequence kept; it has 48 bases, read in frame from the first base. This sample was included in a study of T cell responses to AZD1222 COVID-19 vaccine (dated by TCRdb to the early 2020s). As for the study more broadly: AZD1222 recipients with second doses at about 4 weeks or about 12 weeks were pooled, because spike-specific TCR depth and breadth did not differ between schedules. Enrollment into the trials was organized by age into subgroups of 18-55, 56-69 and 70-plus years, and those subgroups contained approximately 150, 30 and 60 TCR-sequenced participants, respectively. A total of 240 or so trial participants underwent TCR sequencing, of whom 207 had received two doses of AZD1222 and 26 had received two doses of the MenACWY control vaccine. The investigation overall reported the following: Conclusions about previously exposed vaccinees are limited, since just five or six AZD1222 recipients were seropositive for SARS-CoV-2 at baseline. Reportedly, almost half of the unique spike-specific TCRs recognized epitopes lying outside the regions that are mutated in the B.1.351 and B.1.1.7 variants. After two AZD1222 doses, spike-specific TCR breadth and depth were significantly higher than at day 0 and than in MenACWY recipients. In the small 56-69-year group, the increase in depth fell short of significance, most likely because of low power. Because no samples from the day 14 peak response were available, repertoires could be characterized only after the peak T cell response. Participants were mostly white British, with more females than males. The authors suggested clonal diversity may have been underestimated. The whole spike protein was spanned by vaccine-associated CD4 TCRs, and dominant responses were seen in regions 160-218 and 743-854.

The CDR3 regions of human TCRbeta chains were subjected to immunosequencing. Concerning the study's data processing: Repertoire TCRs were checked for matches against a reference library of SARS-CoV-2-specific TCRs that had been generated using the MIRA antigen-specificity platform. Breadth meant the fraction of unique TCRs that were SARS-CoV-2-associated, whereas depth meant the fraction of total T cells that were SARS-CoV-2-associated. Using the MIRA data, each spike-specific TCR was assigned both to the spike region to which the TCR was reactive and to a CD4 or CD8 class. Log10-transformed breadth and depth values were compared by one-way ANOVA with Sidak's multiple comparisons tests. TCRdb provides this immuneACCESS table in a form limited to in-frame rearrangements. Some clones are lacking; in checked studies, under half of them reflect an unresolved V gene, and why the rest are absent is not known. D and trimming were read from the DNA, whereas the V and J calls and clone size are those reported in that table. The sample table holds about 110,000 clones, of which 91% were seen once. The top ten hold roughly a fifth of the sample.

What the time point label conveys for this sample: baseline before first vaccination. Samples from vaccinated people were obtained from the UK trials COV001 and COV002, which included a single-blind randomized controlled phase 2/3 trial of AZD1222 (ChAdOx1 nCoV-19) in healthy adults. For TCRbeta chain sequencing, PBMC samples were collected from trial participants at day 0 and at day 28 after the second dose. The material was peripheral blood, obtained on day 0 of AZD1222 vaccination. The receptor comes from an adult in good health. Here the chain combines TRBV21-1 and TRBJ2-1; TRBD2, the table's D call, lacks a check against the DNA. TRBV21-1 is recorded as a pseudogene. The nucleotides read TGTGCCAGCAGCAAAGAAAGGACTACTTCCTACAATGAGCAGTTCTTC. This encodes CASSKERTTSYNEQFF.